This is a list of T cell receptor beta chains from one sample in a study of identical twins. In TCRdb, the 5' RACE reads were re-called with MiXCR into one record per CDR3 protein. The sample records 240,000 or so distinct CDR3 sequences, approximately 7% being singletons. These data also featured in a second study, about yellow fever vaccine responses in identical twins.

Sequencing was done on a sample of memory (CD45RO+) T cells sorted from blood. The receptors were gathered from a woman between 18 and 30 years old in good health. CDR3s leave out the opening cysteine and the closing phenylalanine or tryptophan. D genes are given only for firm matches. Clone size appears in some rows only: once, few, many, or a class for an expanded clone.

J gene,D gene,clone size,V gene,CDR3 protein
TRBJ1-1,TRBD1,many,TRBV15,ATSSRPRTGGNTEAF
TRBJ1-2,TRBD1,many,TRBV12-3/TRBV12-4,ASTIGTVGGYT
TRBJ2-2,TRBD1,many,TRBV5-1,ASSGTGHTGELF
TRBJ1-5,TRBD1,NA,TRBV12-3/TRBV12-4,ASSISQGARQPQH
TRBJ2-1,NA,NA,TRBV10-3,AISESGQRASYNEQF
TRBJ1-1,NA,NA,TRBV29-1,SAKDLGAGTEAF
TRBJ2-1,TRBD2,NA,TRBV7-8,ASSSRPSGTYDYNEQF
TRBJ1-6,TRBD1,many,TRBV12-3/TRBV12-4,ASSAGTGVRSPLH
TRBJ2-6,TRBD1,NA,TRBV6-5,ASSYSGQGFYGANVLT
TRBJ2-5,NA,many,TRBV5-1,ASSLKGEGRETQY
TRBJ2-1,TRBD2,many,TRBV15,ATRPGLAAHNEQF
TRBJ2-1,TRBD2,many,TRBV5-1,ASSAETSGGPYSYNEQF
TRBJ1-1,NA,NA,TRBV27,ASSPLPRNTEAF
TRBJ2-3,NA,NA,TRBV7-2,ASSRQDAQY
TRBJ1-1,NA,few,TRBV9,ASSVAPTTDTEAF
TRBJ2-7,NA,few,TRBV7-9,ASSLAGEWYEQY
TRBJ1-1,NA,NA,TRBV5-8,ASSFPALNTEAF
TRBJ2-1,NA,few,TRBV24-1,ATSGRAVSSYNEQF
TRBJ2-7,NA,few,TRBV7-3,ASSTYGGYEQY
TRBJ1-5,NA,many,TRBV12-3/TRBV12-4,ASLDSLNQPQH
TRBJ2-1,TRBD2,few,TRBV12-3/TRBV12-4,ASSLEGLAGGREQF